These 22 T cell receptor beta chains were all obtained from the same sample, sequenced in a study of CD8+ T cells in alopecia areata. Documented treatment: oral pan-JAK inhibitor, 5-10 mg twice daily. RNA extraction and reverse transcription yielded cDNA as sequencing template. Using immunoSEQ multiplex PCR, the repertoire was profiled, and TCRdb retains in-frame clones only, with some absent. Of more than 90,000 clones listed, roughly 50% are singletons. The input for sequencing was CD8+ T cells sorted from blood, taken at week 4, from a patient treated with tofacitinib. All receptors derive from a human donor with alopecia areata.

The V and J genes are TRBV29-1 and TRBJ2-1; D unresolved. Between the trimmed V and J ends, which lost 1 base and 9 bases, there was a span of 10 bases. The CDR3 contains 12 residues. The germline V gene encodes CDR1 SQVTM and CDR2 ANQGSEA. CDR3 DNA sequence: TGCAGCGTTGAAGCCCTTCTGGGTGAGCAGTTCTTC. This encodes CSVEALLGEQFF.

The table lists this clone with a few counts. The same CDR3 can be traced to other DNA sequences in this sample. The chain employs TRBV29-1 and TRBJ2-1; D is unclear. Germline V gives CDR1 SQVTM, CDR2 ANQGSEA. This CDR3 spans 11 amino acids. V lost 3 bases and J lost 2, with 2 bases in between. CDR3 sequence: CSVDTYNEQFF. The CDR3 DNA reads as TGCAGCGTTGACACCTACAATGAGCAGTTCTTC.

The chain has TRBV13 and TRBJ2-7, with 12 bases aligning to TRBD2. The germline V gene encodes CDR1 PRHDT and CDR2 FYEKMQ (reference sequence). The CDR3 extends over 19 amino acids. Trimming cost V 5 bases and J 0 bases; bases outside gene matches: 14. The chain's CDR3 is CASSPPGRLAGVSSYEQYF. CDR3 nucleotide sequence: TGTGCCAGCAGCCCGCCCGGGAGACTAGCGGGGGTTAGCTCCTACGAGCAGTACTTC.

This clone has a single count. This sequence joins TRBV30 and TRBJ1-4; D remains unclear. The V and J ends lost 1 base and 10 bases respectively, with 10 bases between them. Germline V lookup: CDR1 GTSNPN, CDR2 SVGIG (reference sequence). This CDR3 spans 12 amino acids. CDR3 region: CAWSGSEGKLFF. CDR3 nucleotide sequence: TGTGCCTGGAGTGGGAGTGAGGGAAAACTGTTTTTT.

This clone came up a few times. The V call is TRBV9, the J call TRBJ2-3; D is possibly TRBD1 (5 bases). The CDR3 runs to 16 residues. In germline, CDR1 is SGDLS, CDR2 YYNGEE. Deletions cut 3 bases from V and 5 bases from J, with 19 bases between. The CDR3 DNA reads TGTGCCAGCAGCGCAGGGTCCTTAGTACTAATAGATACGCAGTATTTT. Protein product: CASSAGSLVLIDTQYF.

The chain is built from TRBV6-5 and TRBJ1-5, with D perhaps matching TRBD1 (5 bases). This CDR3 has 15 amino acids. Per the germline V gene, CDR1 is MNHEY and CDR2 is SVGAGI. Trimming pared 0 bases from V and 5 bases from J, leaving 11 bases between. CDR3 sequence (DNA): TGTGCCAGCAGTTACTCCTTCAGGGAGGATCAGCCCCAGCATTTT. Translation gives CASSYSFREDQPQHF.

As concerns this clone: The sample contains more than one DNA sequence encoding this CDR3. The chain's CDR3 is CASSLVGDTGELFF. The CDR3 DNA is TGTGCCAGCAGCTTAGTTGGGGACACCGGGGAGCTGTTTTTT. The chain combines TRBV7-6 with TRBJ2-2; D uncertain. The CDR3 loop spans 14 amino acids. Germline V gives CDR1 SGHVS, CDR2 FNYEAQ. With 1 base removed from V and 3 bases from J, the gap between germline ends came to 6 bases.

Only one count was recorded for this clone. This chain uses TRBV2 with TRBJ2-1, with D uncertain. Per germline, CDR1 SNHLY and CDR2 FYNNEI. V was pared by 11 bases and J by 8 bases, with 13 bases between. The CDR3 extends over 11 amino acids. The chain's CDR3 is CAYYTGDEQFF. As DNA, the CDR3 is TGTGCCTACTATACGGGCGATGAGCAGTTCTTC.

This clone was recorded only once. CDR3 protein: CASSEGGVYGYTF. The CDR3 DNA follows: TGTGCCAGCAGTGAGGGCGGGGTCTATGGCTACACCTTC. The chain recombines TRBV25-1 with TRBJ1-2; D not certain. Per the germline V gene, CDR1 is MGHDK and CDR2 is SYGVNS. The CDR3 runs 13 residues. V was trimmed by 3 bases and J by 4 bases, leaving 9 bases between them.

The chain has TRBV29-1 and TRBJ2-3; 11 nucleotides line up with TRBD2. Germline CDR1 SQVTM, CDR2 ANQGSEA. V trimming: 4 bases; J trimming: 5 bases; junction bases outside the gene matches: 5. The length of the CDR3 is 14 residues. CDR3 loop: CSVVVAGGIDTQYF. The CDR3 nucleotides are TGCAGCGTTGTAGTAGCGGGGGGGATAGATACGCAGTATTTT.

J is TRBJ1-2 and V is TRBV29-1; D perhaps matches TRBD1 (5 bases). Per the germline V gene, CDR1 is SQVTM and CDR2 is ANQGSEA. Deletions cut 1 base from V and 8 bases from J, with 17 bases between. CDR3 length equals 14 residues. The CDR3 sequence is CSVEGLTAAGGYTF. The CDR3 bases are TGCAGCGTTGAAGGGCTGACAGCGGCAGGAGGCTACACCTTC.

This clone was detected once. The V and J genes are TRBV7-9 and TRBJ1-1; D is possibly TRBD1 (5 bases). V lost 3 bases, J lost 13 bases, and 18 bases lay in between. CDR1 and CDR2 from the germline V gene are SEHNR and FQNEAQ (reference sequence). This CDR3 comprises 13 residues. Written as DNA, the CDR3 is TGTGCCAGCAGCTTGGGGCAGGAGGTTACACGTTTCTTT. It encodes CASSLGQEVTRFF.

The J gene is TRBJ2-5, the V gene TRBV2; TRBD2 agrees at 8 bases. The V gene's germline CDR1 is SNHLY and CDR2 FYNNEI. This CDR3 region has 14 residues. Trimming took 9 bases from V and 2 from J; bases not matched to a gene: 8. The CDR3 region has the DNA TGTGCCAGTCGAGGACTAGCAGTTCAAGAGACCCAGTACTTC. Its translation: CASRGLAVQETQYF.

The chain employs TRBV6-5 and TRBJ2-3; the D gene is possibly TRBD2 (5 bases). The V gene's germline CDR1 is MNHEY and CDR2 SVGAGI. V was shortened by 5 bases and J by 6 bases, with 6 bases between the two germline ends. There are 11 residues in the CDR3. CDR3 sequence reads: CASSTGDTQYF. In DNA, the CDR3 is TGTGCCAGCAGTACGGGGGATACGCAGTATTTT.

V is TRBV30 and J is TRBJ2-1, with D perhaps TRBD1 (5 bases). CDR1 is GTSNPN, CDR2 SVGIG, per germline (reference sequence). This CDR3 region has 13 residues. V lost 0 bases and J 6 bases, leaving 9 bases between the germline ends. CDR3 sequence reads: CAWSVTEFNEQFF. CDR3 DNA: TGTGCCTGGAGTGTGACAGAATTCAATGAGCAGTTCTTC.

This chain links TRBV7-8 with TRBJ2-5; D call uncertain. There are 14 residues in the CDR3. V was pared by 2 bases and J by 2 bases, with 9 bases between. The germline gives CDR1 SGHVS, CDR2 FQNEAQ. In DNA, the CDR3 is TGTGCCAGCAGCTTATACGAGAAACAAGAGACCCAGTACTTC. This gives the protein CASSLYEKQETQYF.

The J gene is TRBJ2-7, the V gene TRBV29-1; 9 nucleotides line up with TRBD1. CDR1 and CDR2 (germline): SQVTM, ANQGSEA. The CDR3 loop spans 14 amino acids. V dropped 4 bases and J dropped 5; count of bases not matched to a gene: 9. The CDR3 DNA sequence: TGCAGCGTTGTCAGCGTGGACAGGGGAGACGAGCAGTACTTC. Translating gives CSVVSVDRGDEQYF.

V and J are TRBV2 and TRBJ2-1; D unclear. The CDR3 has 14 residues. Germline values: CDR1 SNHLY, CDR2 FYNNEI. With 2 bases removed from V and 13 bases from J, the gap between germline ends came to 18 bases. The CDR3 DNA is TGTGCCAGCAGTGAACGGCTAGTCGTGAGCCGCCAGTTCTTC. It is translated as CASSERLVVSRQFF.

This chain uses TRBV28 with TRBJ2-2; TRBD1 agrees at 7 bases. The CDR3 is 13 amino acids. Trimming at V came to 5 bases and at J to 6 bases, leaving 3 bases not matched to a gene. Looked up from germline, CDR1 is MDHEN and CDR2 is SYDVKM. As DNA, the CDR3 is TGTGCCAGCAGTCCAACAGGGGCCGGGGAGCTGTTTTTT. This gives the protein CASSPTGAGELFF.

There are a few counts of this clone. The V call is TRBV29-1, the J call TRBJ2-2; D remains ambiguous. Trimming took off 6 bases at V and 5 bases at J, with 10 bases between the two ends. There are 12 residues in the CDR3. The germline CDR1 and CDR2 sequences are SQVTM and ANQGSEA. This chain's CDR3 is CSVRPQTGELFF. The CDR3 region has the DNA TGCAGCGTCCGGCCCCAAACCGGGGAGCTGTTTTTT.

V gene TRBV6-6 combines with J gene TRBJ2-1, with TRBD1 matching 10 bases. V shed 5 bases and J 7 bases; nucleotides not matched to a gene: 5. Germline CDR1 MNHNY, CDR2 SVGAGI (reference sequence). The CDR3 runs to 14 residues. The CDR3 DNA is TGTGCCAGCAGTCAGTGGACAGGGGGAAATGAGCAGTTCTTC. The encoded protein is CASSQWTGGNEQFF.

V usage is TRBV28 and J usage is TRBJ2-7; D gene ambiguous. V was shortened by 8 bases and J by 0 bases, with 5 bases between the two germline ends. Germline values: CDR1 MDHEN, CDR2 SYDVKM. The CDR3 spans 11 residues. The CDR3 loop reads CASGDSYEQYF. The CDR3 bases are TGTGCCAGCGGGGACTCCTACGAGCAGTACTTC.